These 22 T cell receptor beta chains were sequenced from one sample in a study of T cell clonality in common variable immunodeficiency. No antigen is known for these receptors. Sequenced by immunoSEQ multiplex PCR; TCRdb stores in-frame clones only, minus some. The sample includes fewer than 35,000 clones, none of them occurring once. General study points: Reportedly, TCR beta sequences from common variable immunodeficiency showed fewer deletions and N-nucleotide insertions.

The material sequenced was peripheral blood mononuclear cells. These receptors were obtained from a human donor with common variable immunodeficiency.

CDR3 residues: CASSGGSFEQYF. Incomplete CDR3 DNA: TGTGCCAGCAGTGGTGGTAGCTTCGAG. V and J are TRBV2 and TRBJ2-7; D not certain. The missing CDR3 end, 3 residues past where the read stops, is filled in from the germline J gene. CDR1 and CDR2 (germline): SNHLY, FYNNEI. The germline V and J ends were trimmed by 4 bases and 6 bases, with 10 bases remaining between them. The CDR3 totals 12 residues.

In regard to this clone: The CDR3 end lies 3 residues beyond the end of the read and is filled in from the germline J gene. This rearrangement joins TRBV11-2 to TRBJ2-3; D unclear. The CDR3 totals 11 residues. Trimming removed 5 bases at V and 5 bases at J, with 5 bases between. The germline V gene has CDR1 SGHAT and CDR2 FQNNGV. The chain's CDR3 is CASSILDTQYF. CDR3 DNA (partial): TGTGCCAGCAGCATACTAGATACG.

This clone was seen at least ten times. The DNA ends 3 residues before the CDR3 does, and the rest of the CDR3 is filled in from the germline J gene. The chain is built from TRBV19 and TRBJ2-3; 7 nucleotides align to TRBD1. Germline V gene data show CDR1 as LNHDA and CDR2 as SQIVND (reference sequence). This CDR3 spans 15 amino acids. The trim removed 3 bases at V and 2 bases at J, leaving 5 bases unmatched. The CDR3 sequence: CASSITGALTDTQYF. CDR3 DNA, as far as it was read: TGTGCCAGTAGTATCACAGGGGCCCTCACAGATACG.

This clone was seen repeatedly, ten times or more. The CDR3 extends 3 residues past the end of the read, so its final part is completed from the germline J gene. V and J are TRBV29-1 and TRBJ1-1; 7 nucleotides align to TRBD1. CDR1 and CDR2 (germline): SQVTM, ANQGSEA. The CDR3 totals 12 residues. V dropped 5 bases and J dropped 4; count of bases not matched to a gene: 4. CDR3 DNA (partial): TGCAGCGTTCAGGGGGGCAGCACTGAA. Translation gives CSVQGGSTE. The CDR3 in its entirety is CSVQGGSTEAFF.

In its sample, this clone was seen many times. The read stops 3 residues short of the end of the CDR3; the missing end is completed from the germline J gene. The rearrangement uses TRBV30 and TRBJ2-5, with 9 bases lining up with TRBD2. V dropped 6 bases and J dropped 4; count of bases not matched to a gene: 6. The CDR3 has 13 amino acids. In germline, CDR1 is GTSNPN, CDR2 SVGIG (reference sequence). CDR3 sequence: CACGGGAGETQYF. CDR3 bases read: TGTGCCTGTGGCGGGGGGGCCGGAGAGACC.

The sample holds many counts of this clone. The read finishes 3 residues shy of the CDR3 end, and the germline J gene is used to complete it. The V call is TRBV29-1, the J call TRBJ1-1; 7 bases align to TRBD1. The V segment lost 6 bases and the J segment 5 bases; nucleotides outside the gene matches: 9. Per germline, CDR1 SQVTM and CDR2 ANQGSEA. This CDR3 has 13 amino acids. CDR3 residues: CSVAGTEGTEAFF. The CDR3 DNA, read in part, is TGCAGCGTCGCCGGGACAGAGGGGACTGAA.

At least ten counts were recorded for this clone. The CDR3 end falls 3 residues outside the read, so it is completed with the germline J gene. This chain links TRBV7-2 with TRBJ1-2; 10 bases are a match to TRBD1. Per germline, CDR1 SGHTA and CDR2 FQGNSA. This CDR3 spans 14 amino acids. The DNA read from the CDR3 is TGTGCCAGCAGCGAAAGGACAGGGGGGTTCGGC. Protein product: CASSERTGGFG. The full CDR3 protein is CASSERTGGFGYTF. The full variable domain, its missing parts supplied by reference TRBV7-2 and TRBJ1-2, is GAGVSQSPSNKVTEKGKDVELRCDPISGHTALYWYRQSLGQGLEFLIYFQGNSAPDKSGLPSDRFSAERTGGSVSTLTIQRTQQEDSAVYLCASSERTGGFGYTFGSGTRLTVV.

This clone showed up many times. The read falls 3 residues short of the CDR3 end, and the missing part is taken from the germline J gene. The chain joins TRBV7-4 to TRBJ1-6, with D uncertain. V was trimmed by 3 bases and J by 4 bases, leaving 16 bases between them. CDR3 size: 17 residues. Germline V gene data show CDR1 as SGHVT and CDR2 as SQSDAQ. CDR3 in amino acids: CASSFVGRPFYNSPLHF. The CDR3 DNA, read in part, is TGTGCCAGCAGCTTTGTAGGCAGGCCCTTTTATAATTCACCC.

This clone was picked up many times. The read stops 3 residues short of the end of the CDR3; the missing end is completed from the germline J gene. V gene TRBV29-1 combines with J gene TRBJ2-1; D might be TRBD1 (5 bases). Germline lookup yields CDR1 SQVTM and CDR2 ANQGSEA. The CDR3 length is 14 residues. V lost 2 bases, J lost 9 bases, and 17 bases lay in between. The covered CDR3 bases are TGCAGCGTTGAAAGGCCAGGGCGGTGGGGTGAG. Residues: CSVERPGRWGE. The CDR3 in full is CSVERPGRWGEQFF.

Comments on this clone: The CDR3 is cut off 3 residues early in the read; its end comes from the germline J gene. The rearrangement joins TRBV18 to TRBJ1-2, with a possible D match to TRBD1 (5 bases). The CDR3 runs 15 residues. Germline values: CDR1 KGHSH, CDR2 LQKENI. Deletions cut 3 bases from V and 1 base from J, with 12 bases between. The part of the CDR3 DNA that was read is TGTGCCAGCTCACCCCGCCCCAGGGTTAACTATGGC. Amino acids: CASSPRPRVNYG. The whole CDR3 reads CASSPRPRVNYGYTF.

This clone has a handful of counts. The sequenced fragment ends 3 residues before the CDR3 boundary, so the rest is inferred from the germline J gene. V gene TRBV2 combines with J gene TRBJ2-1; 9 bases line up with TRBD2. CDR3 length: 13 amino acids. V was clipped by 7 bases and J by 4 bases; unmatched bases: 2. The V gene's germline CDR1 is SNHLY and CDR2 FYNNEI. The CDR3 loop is CASIAGEYNEQFF. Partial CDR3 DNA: TGTGCCAGCATAGCGGGGGAGTACAATGAG.

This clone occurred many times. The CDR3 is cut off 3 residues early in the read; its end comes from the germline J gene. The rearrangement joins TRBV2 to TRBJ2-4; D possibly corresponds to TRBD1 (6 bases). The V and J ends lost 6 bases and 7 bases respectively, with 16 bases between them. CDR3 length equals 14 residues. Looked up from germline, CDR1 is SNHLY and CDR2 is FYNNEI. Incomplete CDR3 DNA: TGTGCCAGCAGCCACTCGCCAGGGGCCAACATT. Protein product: CASSHSPGANI. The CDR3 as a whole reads CASSHSPGANIQYF.

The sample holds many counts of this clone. The sequenced CDR3 bases are TGCAGTGCTAGAGTCGGACAGGCGAATGAAAAA. This codes for CSARVGQANEK. The CDR3, in full, reads CSARVGQANEKLFF. The chain combines TRBV20-1 with TRBJ1-4, with 7 bases lining up with TRBD1. The read is 3 residues too short to cover the CDR3 end, so that end is filled in from the germline J gene. This CDR3 is built from 14 residues. The V gene end was trimmed by 1 base and the J gene end by 5 bases; junction bases not matched to a gene: 4. Germline CDR1 DFQATT, CDR2 SNEGSKA (reference sequence).

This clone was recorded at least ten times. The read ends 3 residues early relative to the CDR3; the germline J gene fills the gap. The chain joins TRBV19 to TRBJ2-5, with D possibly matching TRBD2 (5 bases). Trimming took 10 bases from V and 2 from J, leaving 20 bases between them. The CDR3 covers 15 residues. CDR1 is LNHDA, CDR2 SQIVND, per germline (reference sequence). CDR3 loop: CATAGLVTTQETQYF. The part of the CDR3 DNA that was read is TGTGCCACCGCCGGGCTAGTGACTACTCAAGAGACC.

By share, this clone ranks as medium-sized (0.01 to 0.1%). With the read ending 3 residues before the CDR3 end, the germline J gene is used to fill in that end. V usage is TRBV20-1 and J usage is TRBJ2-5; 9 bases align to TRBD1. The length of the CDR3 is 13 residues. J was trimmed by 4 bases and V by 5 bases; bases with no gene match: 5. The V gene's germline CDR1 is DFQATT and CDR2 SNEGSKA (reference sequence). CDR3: CSARDRDGETQYF. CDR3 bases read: TGCAGTGCTCGGGACAGGGACGGAGAGACC.

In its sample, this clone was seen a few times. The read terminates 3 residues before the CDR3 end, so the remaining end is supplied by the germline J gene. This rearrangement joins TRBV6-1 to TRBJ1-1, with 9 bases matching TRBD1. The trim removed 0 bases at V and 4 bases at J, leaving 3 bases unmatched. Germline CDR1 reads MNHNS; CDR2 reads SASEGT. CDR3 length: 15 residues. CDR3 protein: CASSEAGTGFTEAFF. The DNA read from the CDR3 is TGTGCCAGCAGTGAAGCGGGGACAGGGTTCACTGAA.

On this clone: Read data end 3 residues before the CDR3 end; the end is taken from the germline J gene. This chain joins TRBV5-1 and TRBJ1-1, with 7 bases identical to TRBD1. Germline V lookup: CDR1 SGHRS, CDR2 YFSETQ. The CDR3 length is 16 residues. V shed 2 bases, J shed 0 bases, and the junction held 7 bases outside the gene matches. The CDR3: CASSLSGDSLNTEAFF. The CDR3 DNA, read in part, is TGCGCCAGCAGCTTAAGTGGGGACAGCTTGAACACTGAA.

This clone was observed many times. The sequenced CDR3 bases are TGTGCCAGCAGCACTTGGACAGGGAGAGATTCACCC. Translated: CASSTWTGRDSP. The whole CDR3 protein reads CASSTWTGRDSPLHF. This chain connects TRBV9 to TRBJ1-6; 8 bases match TRBD1. Read sequence stops 3 residues before the CDR3 end, and the germline J gene provides the missing end. J was trimmed by 8 bases and V by 4 bases; bases with no gene match: 8. Germline V lookup: CDR1 SGDLS, CDR2 YYNGEE. The CDR3 extends over 15 amino acids. Variable domain in full (rest from reference TRBV9 and TRBJ1-6): DSGVTQTPKHLITATGQRVTLRCSPRSGDLSVYWYQQSLDQGLQFLIQYYNGEERAKGNILERFSAQQFPDLHSELNLSSLELGDSALYFCASSTWTGRDSPLHFGNGTRLTVT.

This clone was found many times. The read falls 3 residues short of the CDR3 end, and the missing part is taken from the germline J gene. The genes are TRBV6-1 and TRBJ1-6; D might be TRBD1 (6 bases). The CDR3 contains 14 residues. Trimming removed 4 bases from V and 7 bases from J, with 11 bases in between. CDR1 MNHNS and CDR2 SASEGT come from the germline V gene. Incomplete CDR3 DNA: TGTGCCAGCAGTGCAGGGGAGAGGAATTCACCC. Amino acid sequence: CASSAGERNSP. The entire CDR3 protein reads CASSAGERNSPLHF.

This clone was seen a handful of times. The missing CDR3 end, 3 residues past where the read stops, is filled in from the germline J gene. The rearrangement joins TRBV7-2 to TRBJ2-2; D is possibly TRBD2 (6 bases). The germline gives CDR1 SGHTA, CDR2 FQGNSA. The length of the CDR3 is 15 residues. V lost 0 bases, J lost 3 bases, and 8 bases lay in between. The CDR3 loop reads CASSLADYHTGELFF. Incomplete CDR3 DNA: TGTGCCAGCAGCTTAGCGGACTACCACACCGGGGAG.

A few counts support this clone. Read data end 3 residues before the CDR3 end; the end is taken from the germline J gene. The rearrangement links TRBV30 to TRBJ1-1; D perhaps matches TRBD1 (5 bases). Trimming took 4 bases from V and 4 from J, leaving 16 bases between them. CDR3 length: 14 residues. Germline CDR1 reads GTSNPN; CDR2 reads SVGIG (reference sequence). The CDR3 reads CAWNGQGRFTEAFF. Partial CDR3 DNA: TGTGCCTGGAACGGGCAGGGCCGGTTCACTGAA. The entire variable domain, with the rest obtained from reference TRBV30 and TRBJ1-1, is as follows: SQTIHQWPATLVQPVGSPLSLECTVEGTSNPNLYWYRQAAGRGLQLLFYSVGIGQISSEVPQNLSASRPQDRQFILSSKKLLLSDSGFYLCAWNGQGRFTEAFFGQGTRLTVV.

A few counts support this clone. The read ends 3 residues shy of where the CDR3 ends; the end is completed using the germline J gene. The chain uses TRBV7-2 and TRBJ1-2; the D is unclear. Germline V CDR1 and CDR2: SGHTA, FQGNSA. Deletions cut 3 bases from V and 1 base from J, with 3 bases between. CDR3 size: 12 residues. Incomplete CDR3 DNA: TGTGCCAGCAGCTTCGGTAACTATGGC. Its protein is CASSFGNYG. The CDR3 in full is CASSFGNYGYTF.